Below, 18 T cell receptor beta chains from the same sample are listed, as sequenced in a study of cytomegalovirus exposure and HLA in healthy donors. Sequenced by immunoSEQ multiplex PCR; TCRdb stores in-frame clones only, minus some. This table has more than 110,000 clones, around 90% appearing once. The sample was PBMCs. The receptors come from a woman between 18 and 30 years old in good health and CMV-seropositive.

The chain carries TRBV2 and TRBJ2-1; 8 nucleotides agree with TRBD2. Germline V gene lookup returns CDR1 SNHLY and CDR2 FYNNEI. J was trimmed by 0 bases and V by 3 bases; bases with no gene match: 1. This CDR3 comprises 15 residues. The CDR3, as DNA: TGTGCCAGCAGTGAGAGCGGGAGCTCCTACAATGAGCAGTTCTTC. It translates to CASSESGSSYNEQFF.

This clone occurred a few times. The DNA for the CDR3 is TGTGCCAGCAGCTCCCCCAATGATCAGCCCCAGCATTTT. Its translation: CASSSPNDQPQHF. This rearrangement joins TRBV7-9 to TRBJ1-5, with D unresolved. The CDR3 runs to 13 residues. V gave up 4 bases and J gave up 5 bases, with 9 bases separating them. Germline V gene sequence: CDR1 SEHNR, CDR2 FQNEAQ (reference sequence). Full variable domain (outside the CDR3, taken from reference TRBV7-9 and TRBJ1-5): DTGVSQNPRHKITKRGQNVTFRCDPISEHNRLYWYRQTLGQGPEFLTYFQNEAQLEKSRLLSDRFSAERPKGSFSTLEIQRTEQGDSAMYLCASSSPNDQPQHFGDGTRLSIL.

The rearrangement joins TRBV6-1 to TRBJ1-6; no clear D. Trimming stripped 1 base from V and 11 bases from J, with 15 bases between. The CDR3 loop spans 15 amino acids. The germline V gene encodes CDR1 MNHNS and CDR2 SASEGT. The CDR3 here is CASSEGHSKLTPLHF. The CDR3 region has the DNA TGTGCCAGCAGTGAAGGTCACAGCAAGTTAACACCCCTCCACTTT.

The gene calls are TRBV28 and TRBJ1-5; D possibly corresponds to TRBD1 (5 bases). V shed 2 bases and J shed 0 bases, with 17 bases lying between them. The CDR3 has 18 residues. Germline CDR1 reads MDHEN; CDR2 reads SYDVKM. In nucleotides, the CDR3 is TGTGCCAGCAGTTTAGTATCCGGGGGTGGACATAGCAATCAGCCCCAGCATTTT. Its protein is CASSLVSGGGHSNQPQHF. Full variable domain (rest looked up from reference TRBV28 and TRBJ1-5): DVKVTQSSRYLVKRTGEKVFLECVQDMDHENMFWYRQDPGLGLRLIYFSYDVKMKEKGDIPEGYSVSREKKERFSLILESASTNQTSMYLCASSLVSGGGHSNQPQHFGDGTRLSIL.

The rearrangement links TRBV7-2 to TRBJ1-4; 7 bases match TRBD1. After removal of 6 bases from V and 5 bases from J, the junction contained 12 bases not matched to a gene. The CDR3 consists of 16 residues. From germline, CDR1 is SGHTA and CDR2 FQGNSA. The CDR3 is CASSLYYRGANEKLFF. In DNA, the CDR3 is TGTGCCAGCAGTTTATATTACAGGGGAGCAAATGAAAAACTGTTTTTT.

V usage is TRBV4-1 and J usage is TRBJ2-7; TRBD1 matches at 11 bases. This CDR3 comprises 20 residues. Germline lookup yields CDR1 MGHRA and CDR2 YSYEKL. V trimming: 3 bases; J trimming: 1 base; junction bases outside the gene matches: 17. CDR3 sequence (DNA): TGCGCCAGCAGCCATGAAGCCCGGGACAGGGGGTCGTGGGTATCCTACGAGCAGTACTTC. This sequence encodes CASSHEARDRGSWVSYEQYF.

The CDR3 region is CASSLAMETQYF. The CDR3 DNA reads TGCGCCAGCAGCTTGGCTATGGAGACCCAGTACTTC. The rearrangement uses TRBV5-1 and TRBJ2-5; unclear D gene. Trimming shortened V by 0 bases and J by 5 bases, and 5 bases separated the two germline ends. The CDR3 runs to 12 residues. Per the germline V gene, CDR1 is SGHRS and CDR2 is YFSETQ.

The V and J genes are TRBV2 and TRBJ1-1; the match to TRBD1 covers 7 bases. Per the germline V gene, CDR1 is SNHLY and CDR2 is FYNNEI. This CDR3 is built from 13 residues. J gave up 5 bases and V 4 bases, and 4 bases lay outside the gene matches. The CDR3 sequence is CASSGQGGTEAFF. In nucleotides, the CDR3 is TGTGCCAGCAGTGGACAGGGAGGAACTGAAGCTTTCTTT.

The V call is TRBV28, the J call TRBJ1-6; maybe TRBD1 (6 bases). The CDR3 extends over 15 amino acids. The V gene lost 5 bases and the J gene lost 10 bases, with 18 bases spanning the gap. Germline CDR1 is MDHEN and CDR2 is SYDVKM. The CDR3, as DNA: TGTGCCAGCAGTAAACCGATAGGGACACACTCACCCCTCCACTTT. Translated: CASSKPIGTHSPLHF.

The V call is TRBV6-1, the J call TRBJ2-7, with 7 bases fitting TRBD2. The CDR3 spans 15 residues. Germline lookup yields CDR1 MNHNS and CDR2 SASEGT. V was pared by 0 bases and J by 4 bases, with 6 bases of the junction left unmatched. CDR3 region: CASSEATSRLYEQYF. The CDR3 nucleotides read TGTGCCAGCAGTGAAGCGACTAGCAGGTTATACGAGCAGTACTTC.

The chain joins TRBV19 to TRBJ1-5, with TRBD1 as a possible D gene (5 bases). In germline, CDR1 is LNHDA, CDR2 SQIVND (reference sequence). Trimming took 9 bases from V and 4 from J, leaving 28 bases between them. The CDR3 is made up of 18 amino acids. Here the CDR3 DNA reads TGTGCCAGCTCAGTGACAACAGGTGGAATGGGCTATAATCAGCCCCAGCATTTT. Its protein is CASSVTTGGMGYNQPQHF.

This clone was counted a single time. The chain carries TRBV28 and TRBJ2-1; the D is unclear. Germline V gene sequence: CDR1 MDHEN, CDR2 SYDVKM. There are 15 residues in the CDR3. Trimming took 8 bases from V and 4 from J, leaving 18 bases between them. CDR3 in DNA: TGTGCCAGCGGCAAGGATTGGCGAGGATACAATGAGCAGTTCTTC. Translated, it gives CASGKDWRGYNEQFF.

The CDR3 loop is CASSVAGRQGYEKLFF. The CDR3 DNA reads as TGTGCCAGCAGCGTAGCGGGTCGGCAGGGTTACGAAAAACTGTTTTTT. V usage is TRBV9 and J usage is TRBJ1-4; a possible D gene is TRBD1 (5 bases). V dropped 0 bases and J dropped 8 bases, with 17 bases sitting between them. The CDR3 has 16 amino acids. CDR1 is SGDLS and CDR2 is YYNGEE in the germline V gene.

The chain joins TRBV7-9 to TRBJ1-5; D gene uncertain. There are 11 residues in the CDR3. Germline-derived CDR1 and CDR2 are SEHNR and FQNEAQ (reference sequence). With 8 bases removed from V and 11 bases from J, the gap between germline ends came to 13 bases. CDR3 sequence (DNA): TGTGCCAGCGGTATCGGCGAGGCCCAGCATTTT. As protein: CASGIGEAQHF.

The chain links TRBV9 to TRBJ2-6; 7 bases match TRBD2. Germline CDR1 reads SGDLS; CDR2 reads YYNGEE. J gave up 5 bases and V 4 bases, and 9 bases lay outside the gene matches. The CDR3 spans 16 residues. CDR3 sequence reads: CASSTTGGLRANVLTF. CDR3 DNA sequence: TGTGCCAGCAGCACCACGGGGGGATTAAGGGCCAACGTCCTGACTTTC.

CDR3 residues: CASSRTDDLNQPQHF. DNA of the CDR3: TGTGCCAGCAGCAGGACAGATGACCTCAATCAGCCCCAGCATTTT. The V gene is TRBV7-9, the J gene TRBJ1-5, with D maybe TRBD1 (6 bases). Trimming took off 5 bases at V and 3 bases at J, with 14 bases between the two ends. The CDR3 has 15 amino acids. Germline lookup yields CDR1 SEHNR and CDR2 FQNEAQ (reference sequence).

This chain joins TRBV25-1 and TRBJ1-6; 9 nucleotides line up with TRBD1. The CDR3 spans 16 residues. Germline V CDR1 and CDR2: MGHDK, SYGVNS. Unmatched junction bases numbered 9, after V lost 3 bases and J lost 9 bases. CDR3 region: CASSDVPGQGFSPLHF. CDR3 nucleotide sequence: TGTGCCAGCAGTGATGTTCCGGGACAGGGCTTTTCACCCCTCCACTTT. Full variable domain (remainder filled in from reference TRBV25-1 and TRBJ1-6): EADIYQTPRYLVIGTGKKITLECSQTMGHDKMYWYQQDPGMELHLIHYSYGVNSTEKGDLSSESTVSRIRTEHFPLTLESARPSHTSQYLCASSDVPGQGFSPLHFGNGTRLTVT.

The rearrangement links TRBV5-8 to TRBJ2-1; TRBD2 aligns across 9 bases. The CDR3 has 14 residues. The ends lost 4 bases at V and 7 bases at J; junction bases unmatched: 6. The germline V gene has CDR1 SGHTS and CDR2 YDEGEE. The CDR3 DNA follows: TGTGCCAGCAGCAAGGGACTAGCAAGTAATGAGCAGTTCTTC. It translates to CASSKGLASNEQFF.